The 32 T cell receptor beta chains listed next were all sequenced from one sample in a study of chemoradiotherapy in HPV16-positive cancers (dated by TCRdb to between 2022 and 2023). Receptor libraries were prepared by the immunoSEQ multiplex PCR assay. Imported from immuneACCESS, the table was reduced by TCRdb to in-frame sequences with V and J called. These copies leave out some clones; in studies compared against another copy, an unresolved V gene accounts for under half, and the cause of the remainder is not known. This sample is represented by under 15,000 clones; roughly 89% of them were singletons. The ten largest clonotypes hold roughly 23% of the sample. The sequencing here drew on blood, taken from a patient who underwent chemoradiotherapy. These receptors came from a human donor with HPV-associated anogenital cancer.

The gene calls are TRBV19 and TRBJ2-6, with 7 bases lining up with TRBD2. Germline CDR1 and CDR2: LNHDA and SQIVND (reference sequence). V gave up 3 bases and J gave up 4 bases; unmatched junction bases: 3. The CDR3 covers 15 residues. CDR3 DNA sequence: TGTGCCAGTAGTATGGGGGGGACCGGGGCCAACGTCCTGACTTTC. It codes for CASSMGGTGANVLTF.

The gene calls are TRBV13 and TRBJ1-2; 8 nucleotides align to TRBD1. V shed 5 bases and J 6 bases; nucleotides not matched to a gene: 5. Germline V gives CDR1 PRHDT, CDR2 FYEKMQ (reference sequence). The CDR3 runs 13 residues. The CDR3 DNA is TGTGCCAGCAGCCAACAGGGGGTCGATGGCTACACCTTC. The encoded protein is CASSQQGVDGYTF.

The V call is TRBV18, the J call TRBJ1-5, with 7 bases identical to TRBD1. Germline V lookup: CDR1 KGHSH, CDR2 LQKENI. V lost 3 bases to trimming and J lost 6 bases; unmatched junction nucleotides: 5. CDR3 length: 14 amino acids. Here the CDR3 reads CASSPDRVSQPQHF. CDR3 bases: TGTGCCAGCTCACCCGACAGGGTTAGTCAGCCCCAGCATTTT.

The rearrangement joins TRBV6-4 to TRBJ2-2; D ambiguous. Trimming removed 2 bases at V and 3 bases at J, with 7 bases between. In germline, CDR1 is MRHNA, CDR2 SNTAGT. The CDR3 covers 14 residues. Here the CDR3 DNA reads TGTGCCAGCAGTGACAGGGCCTACACCGGGGAGCTGTTTTTT. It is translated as CASSDRAYTGELFF.

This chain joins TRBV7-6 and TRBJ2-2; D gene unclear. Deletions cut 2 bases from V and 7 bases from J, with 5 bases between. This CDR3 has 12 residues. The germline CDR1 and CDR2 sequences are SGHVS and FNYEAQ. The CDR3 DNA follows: TGTGCCAGCAGCTTATTTGGCGGGGAGCTGTTTTTT. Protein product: CASSLFGGELFF.

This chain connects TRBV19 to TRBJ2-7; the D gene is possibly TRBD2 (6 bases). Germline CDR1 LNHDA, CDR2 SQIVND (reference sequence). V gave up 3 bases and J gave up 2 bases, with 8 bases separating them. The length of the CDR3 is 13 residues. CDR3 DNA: TGTGCCAGTAGTATCGGGGGAGCCTACGAGCAGTACTTC. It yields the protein CASSIGGAYEQYF. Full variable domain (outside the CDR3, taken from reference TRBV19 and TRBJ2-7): DGGITQSPKYLFRKEGQNVTLSCEQNLNHDAMYWYRQDPGQGLRLIYYSQIVNDFQKGDIAEGYSVSREKKESFPLTVTSAQKNPTAFYLCASSIGGAYEQYFGPGTRLTVT.

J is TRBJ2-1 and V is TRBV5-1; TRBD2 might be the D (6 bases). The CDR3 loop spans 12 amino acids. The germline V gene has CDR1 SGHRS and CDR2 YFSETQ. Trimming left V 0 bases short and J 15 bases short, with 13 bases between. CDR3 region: CASSLDGLAWFF. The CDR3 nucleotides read TGCGCCAGCAGCTTGGACGGGCTAGCGTGGTTCTTC.

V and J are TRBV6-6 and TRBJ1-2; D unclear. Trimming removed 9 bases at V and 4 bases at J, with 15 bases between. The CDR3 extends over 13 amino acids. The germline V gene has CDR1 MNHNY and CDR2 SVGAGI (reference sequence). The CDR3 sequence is CASESQLGYGYTF. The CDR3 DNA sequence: TGTGCCAGTGAAAGCCAGCTAGGCTATGGCTACACCTTC.

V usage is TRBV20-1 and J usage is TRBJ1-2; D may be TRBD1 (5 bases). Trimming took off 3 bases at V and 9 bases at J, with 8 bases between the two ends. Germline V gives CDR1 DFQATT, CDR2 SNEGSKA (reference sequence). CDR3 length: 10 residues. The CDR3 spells CSARDNRYTF. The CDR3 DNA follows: TGCAGTGCTAGGGACAACCGCTACACCTTC.

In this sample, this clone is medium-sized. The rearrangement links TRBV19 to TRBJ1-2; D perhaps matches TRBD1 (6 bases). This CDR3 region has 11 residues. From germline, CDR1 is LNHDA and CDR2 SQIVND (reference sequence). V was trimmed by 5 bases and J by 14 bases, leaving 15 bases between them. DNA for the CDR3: TGTGCCAGTAGTGCCGCAGGGGCCTGGACCTTC. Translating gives CASSAAGAWTF.

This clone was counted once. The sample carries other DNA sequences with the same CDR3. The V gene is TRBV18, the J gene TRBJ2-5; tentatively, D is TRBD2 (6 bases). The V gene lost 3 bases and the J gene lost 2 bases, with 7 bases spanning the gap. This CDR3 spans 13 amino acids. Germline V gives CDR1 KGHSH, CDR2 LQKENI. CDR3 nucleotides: TGTGCCAGCTCACCGGGACTTCAAGAGACCCAGTACTTC. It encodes CASSPGLQETQYF.

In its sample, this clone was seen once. CDR3 in DNA: TGTGCCACCAAACCGACAGGCTCCTGGGAGACCCAGTACTTC. It translates to CATKPTGSWETQYF. J is TRBJ2-5 and V is TRBV15; possibly TRBD1 for D (6 bases). This CDR3 is built from 14 residues. V was cut by 7 bases and J by 5 bases, with 17 bases left in between. Germline assignment: CDR1 LNHNV and CDR2 YYDKDF (reference sequence). Drawing the rest from reference TRBV15 and TRBJ2-5, the complete variable domain is DAMVIQNPRYQVTQFGKPVTLSCSQTLNHNVMYWYQQKSSQAPKLLFHYYDKDFNNEADTPDNFQSRRPNTSFCFLDIRSPGLGDTAMYLCATKPTGSWETQYFGPGTRLLVL.

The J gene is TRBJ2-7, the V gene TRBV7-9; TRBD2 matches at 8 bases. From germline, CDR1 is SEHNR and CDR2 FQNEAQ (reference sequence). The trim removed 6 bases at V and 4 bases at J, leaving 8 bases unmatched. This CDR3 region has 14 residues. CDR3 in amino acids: CASSYGGAGYEQYF. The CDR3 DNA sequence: TGTGCCAGCAGTTACGGGGGGGCCGGGTACGAGCAGTACTTC.

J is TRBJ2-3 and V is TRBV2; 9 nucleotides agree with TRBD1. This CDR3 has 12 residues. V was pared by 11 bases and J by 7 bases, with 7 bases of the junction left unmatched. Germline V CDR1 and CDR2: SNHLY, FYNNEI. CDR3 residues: CAGIDRGNTQYF. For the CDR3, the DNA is TGTGCCGGAATCGACAGGGGGAATACGCAGTATTTT. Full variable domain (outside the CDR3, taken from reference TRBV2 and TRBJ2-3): EPEVTQTPSHQVTQMGQEVILRCVPISNHLYFYWYRQILGQKVEFLVSFYNNEISEKSEIFDDQFSVERPDGSNFTLKIRSTKLEDSAMYFCAGIDRGNTQYFGPGTRLTVL.

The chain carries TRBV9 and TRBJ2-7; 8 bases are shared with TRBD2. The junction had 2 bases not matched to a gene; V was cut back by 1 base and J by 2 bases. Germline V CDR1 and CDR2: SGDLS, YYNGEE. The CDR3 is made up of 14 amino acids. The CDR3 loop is CASSVSAGAYEQYF. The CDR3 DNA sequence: TGTGCCAGCAGCGTATCAGCGGGAGCCTACGAGCAGTACTTC.

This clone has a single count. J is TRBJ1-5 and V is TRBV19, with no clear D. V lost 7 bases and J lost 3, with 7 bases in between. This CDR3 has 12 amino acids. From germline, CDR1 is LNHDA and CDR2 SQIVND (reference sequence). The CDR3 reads CASNLYNQPQHF. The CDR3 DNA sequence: TGTGCCAGTAATCTGTACAATCAGCCCCAGCATTTT.

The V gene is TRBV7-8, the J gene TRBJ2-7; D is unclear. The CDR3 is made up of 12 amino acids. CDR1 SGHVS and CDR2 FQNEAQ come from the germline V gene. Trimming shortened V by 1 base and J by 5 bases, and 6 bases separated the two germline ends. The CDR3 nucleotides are TGTGCCAGCAGCTTAGAAAGGGACGAGCAGTACTTC. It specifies CASSLERDEQYF.

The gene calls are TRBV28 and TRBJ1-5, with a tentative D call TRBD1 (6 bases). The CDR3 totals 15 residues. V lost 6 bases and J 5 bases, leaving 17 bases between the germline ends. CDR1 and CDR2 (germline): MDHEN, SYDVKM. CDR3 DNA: TGTGCCAGCAGAGTTCAGGGGCCGGGGGATCAGCCCCAGCATTTT. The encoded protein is CASRVQGPGDQPQHF. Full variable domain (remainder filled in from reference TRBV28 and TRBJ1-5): DVKVTQSSRYLVKRTGEKVFLECVQDMDHENMFWYRQDPGLGLRLIYFSYDVKMKEKGDIPEGYSVSREKKERFSLILESASTNQTSMYLCASRVQGPGDQPQHFGDGTRLSIL.

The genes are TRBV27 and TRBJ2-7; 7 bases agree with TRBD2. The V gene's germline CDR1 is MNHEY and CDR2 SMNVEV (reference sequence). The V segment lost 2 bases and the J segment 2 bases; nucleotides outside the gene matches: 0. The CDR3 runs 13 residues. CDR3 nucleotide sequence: TGTGCCAGCAGTTTAGGGACTACCTACGAGCAGTACTTC. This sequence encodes CASSLGTTYEQYF.

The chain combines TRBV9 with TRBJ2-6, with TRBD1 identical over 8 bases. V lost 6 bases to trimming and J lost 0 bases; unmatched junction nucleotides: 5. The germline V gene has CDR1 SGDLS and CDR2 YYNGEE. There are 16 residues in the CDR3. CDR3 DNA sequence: TGTGCCAGCACCTGGACAGGGTTCTCTGGGGCCAACGTCCTGACTTTC. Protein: CASTWTGFSGANVLTF.

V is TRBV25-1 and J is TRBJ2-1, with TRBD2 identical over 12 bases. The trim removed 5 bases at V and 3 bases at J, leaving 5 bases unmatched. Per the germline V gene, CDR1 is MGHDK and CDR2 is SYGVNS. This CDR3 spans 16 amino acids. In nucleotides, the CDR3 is TGTGCCAGCAGTCCCCTAGCGGGAGGGAACTACAATGAGCAGTTCTTC. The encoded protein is CASSPLAGGNYNEQFF. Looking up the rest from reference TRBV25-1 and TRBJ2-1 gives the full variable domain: EADIYQTPRYLVIGTGKKITLECSQTMGHDKMYWYQQDPGMELHLIHYSYGVNSTEKGDLSSESTVSRIRTEHFPLTLESARPSHTSQYLCASSPLAGGNYNEQFFGPGTRLTVL.

Here the CDR3 reads CASSVDWKGAYNEQFF. CDR3 nucleotide sequence: TGTGCCAGCAGCGTAGATTGGAAGGGGGCCTACAATGAGCAGTTCTTC. The chain couples TRBV9 to TRBJ2-1; possibly TRBD1 for D (6 bases). Germline V gene lookup returns CDR1 SGDLS and CDR2 YYNGEE. This CDR3 region has 16 residues. V lost 0 bases to trimming and J lost 2 bases, with 12 bases between them.

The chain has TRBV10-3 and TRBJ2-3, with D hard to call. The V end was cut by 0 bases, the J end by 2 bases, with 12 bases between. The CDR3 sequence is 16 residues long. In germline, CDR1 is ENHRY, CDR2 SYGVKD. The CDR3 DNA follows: TGTGCCATCAGTGAGTCGGATGAGGCAGACACAGATACGCAGTATTTT. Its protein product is CAISESDEADTDTQYF.

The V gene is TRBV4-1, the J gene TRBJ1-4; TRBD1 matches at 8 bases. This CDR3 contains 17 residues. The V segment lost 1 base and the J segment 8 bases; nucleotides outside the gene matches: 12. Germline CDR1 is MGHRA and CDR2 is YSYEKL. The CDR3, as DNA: TGCGCCAGCAGCCAAGCCCCCCCAGGGGGCGTAAACGAAAAACTGTTTTTT. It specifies CASSQAPPGGVNEKLFF.

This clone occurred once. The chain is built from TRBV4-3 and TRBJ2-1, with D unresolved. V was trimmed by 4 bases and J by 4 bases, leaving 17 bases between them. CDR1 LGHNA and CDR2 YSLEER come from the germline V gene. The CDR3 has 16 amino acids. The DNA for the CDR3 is TGCGCCAGCAGCCGAGTTTCTCGCGGAGAGTACAATGAGCAGTTCTTC. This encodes CASSRVSRGEYNEQFF.

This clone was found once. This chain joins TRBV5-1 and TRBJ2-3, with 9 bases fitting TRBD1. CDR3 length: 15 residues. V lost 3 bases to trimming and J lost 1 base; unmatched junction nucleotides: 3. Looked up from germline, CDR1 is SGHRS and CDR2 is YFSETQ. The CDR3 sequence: CASSSGQGGTDTQYF. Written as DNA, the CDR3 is TGCGCCAGCAGCTCGGGACAGGGAGGCACAGATACGCAGTATTTT.

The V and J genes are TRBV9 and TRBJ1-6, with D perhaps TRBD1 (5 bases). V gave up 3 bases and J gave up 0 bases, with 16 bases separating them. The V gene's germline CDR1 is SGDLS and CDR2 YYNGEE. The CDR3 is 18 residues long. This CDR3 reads CASSAGKGHLSYNSPLHF. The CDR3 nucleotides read TGTGCCAGCAGCGCTGGGAAAGGACATCTCTCCTATAATTCACCCCTCCACTTT.

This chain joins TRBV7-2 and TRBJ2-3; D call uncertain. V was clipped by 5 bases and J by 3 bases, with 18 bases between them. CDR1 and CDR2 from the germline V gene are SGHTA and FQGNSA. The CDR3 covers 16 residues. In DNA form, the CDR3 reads TGTGCCAGCAGCCCATCCTCGACAAGATCAACAGATACGCAGTATTTT. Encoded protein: CASSPSSTRSTDTQYF.

The CDR3 DNA sequence: TGTGCCAGCAAGGTCAAAAGAAACTATGGCTACACCTTC. Amino acid sequence: CASKVKRNYGYTF. The genes are TRBV2 and TRBJ1-2; D is unresolved. The germline V and J ends were trimmed by 7 bases and 2 bases, with 11 bases remaining between them. The CDR3 consists of 13 residues. From germline, CDR1 is SNHLY and CDR2 FYNNEI.

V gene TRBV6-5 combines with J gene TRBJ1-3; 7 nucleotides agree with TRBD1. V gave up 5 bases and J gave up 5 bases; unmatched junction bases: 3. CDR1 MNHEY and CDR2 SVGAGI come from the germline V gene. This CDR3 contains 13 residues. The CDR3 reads CASSQDRRNTIYF. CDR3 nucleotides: TGTGCCAGCAGTCAGGACAGGAGAAACACCATATATTTT.

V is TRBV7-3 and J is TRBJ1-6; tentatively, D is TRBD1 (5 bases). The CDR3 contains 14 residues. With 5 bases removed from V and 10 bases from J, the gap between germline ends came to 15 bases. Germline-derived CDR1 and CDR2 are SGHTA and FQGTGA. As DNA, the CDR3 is TGTGCCAGCAGCCTGACCGGGACCAACTCACCCCTCCACTTT. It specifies CASSLTGTNSPLHF. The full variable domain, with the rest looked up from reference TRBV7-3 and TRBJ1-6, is GAGVSQTPSNKVTEKGKYVELRCDPISGHTALYWYRQSLGQGPEFLIYFQGTGAADDSGLPNDRFFAVRPEGSVSTLKIQRTERGDSAVYLCASSLTGTNSPLHFGNGTRLTVT.

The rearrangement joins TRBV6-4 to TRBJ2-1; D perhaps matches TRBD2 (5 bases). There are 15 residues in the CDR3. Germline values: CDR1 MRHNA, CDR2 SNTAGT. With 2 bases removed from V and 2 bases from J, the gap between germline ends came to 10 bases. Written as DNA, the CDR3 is TGTGCCAGCAGTGACCGATCCGGGACCTACAATGAGCAGTTCTTC. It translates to CASSDRSGTYNEQFF.